This TCR beta chain is drawn from a study of PD-1 blockade in classical Hodgkin lymphoma. Relapse after autologous stem cell transplantation occurred in every patient, and brentuximab vedotin exposure varied. Complete response, partial response or progressive disease constituted the best responses recorded. The CDR3 sequence is 16 residues long. Trimming cost V 1 base and J 2 bases, with 15 bases left between them. From germline, CDR1 is SEHNR and CDR2 FQNEAQ (reference sequence). In regard to this clone: The antigen is not known.

Some clones are missing from TCRdb's copy, which holds only in-frame ones; the method was immunoSEQ multiplex PCR. The sample consists of 26,000 or so clones, over 60% of them appearing once. Study outcomes and limitations: With CD4+ cells, TCR diversity rose significantly by C4D1, but not with CD8+ cells.

This clonotype originated in a human donor with classical Hodgkin lymphoma. The sample consisted of peripheral blood mononuclear cells (PBMCs), taken before the second cycle of nivolumab. The chain recombines TRBV7-9 with TRBJ2-7; possibly TRBD2 for D (6 bases). The CDR3: CASSLERALIPYEQYF. In nucleotides, the CDR3 is TGTGCCAGCAGCTTAGAGCGGGCGTTGATCCCCTACGAGCAGTACTTC. Full variable domain (missing parts from reference TRBV7-9 and TRBJ2-7): DTGVSQNPRHKITKRGQNVTFRCDPISEHNRLYWYRQTLGQGPEFLTYFQNEAQLEKSRLLSDRFSAERPKGSFSTLEIQRTEQGDSAMYLCASSLERALIPYEQYFGPGTRLTVT.